The next 26 T cell receptor beta chains were all read from a single sample in a study of identical twins. TCRdb ran MiXCR on the 5' RACE reads and lists one entry per CDR3 protein. The repertoire holds 350,000 to 450,000 distinct CDR3 sequences, with roughly 18% as singletons. Sequenced: naive T cells sorted from blood. These TCRs come from a man aged 50 or older in good health.

This clonotype was counted many times. The chain carries TRBV5-1 and TRBJ2-3, with 13 bases lining up with TRBD2. Trimming at V came to 4 bases and at J to 6 bases, leaving 2 bases not matched to a gene. Germline V lookup: CDR1 SGHRS, CDR2 YFSETQ. The CDR3 consists of 14 residues. CDR3 protein: CASSPGLAGDTQYF. CDR3 coding DNA: TGCGCCAGCAGCCCGGGACTAGCGGGGGATACGCAGTATTTT.

The rearrangement joins TRBV12-3 or TRBV12-4 to TRBJ2-7; no clear D. The V end lost 3 bases, the J end lost 2 bases, and 11 bases lay between the germline ends. CDR3 length: 14 amino acids. In nucleotides, the CDR3 is TGTGCCAGCAGTTTGGTGAACACCGCCTACGAGCAGTACTTC. It yields the protein CASSLVNTAYEQYF.

The chain employs TRBV20-1 and TRBJ2-7, with 8 bases fitting TRBD1. The CDR3 sequence is 15 residues long. V was clipped by 0 bases and J by 2 bases; unmatched bases: 6. CDR1 DFQATT and CDR2 SNEGSKA come from the germline V gene (reference sequence). The chain's CDR3 is CSARDSWTGTYEQYF. The CDR3 bases are TGCAGTGCTAGAGATTCGTGGACAGGGACCTACGAGCAGTACTTC.

V gene TRBV28 combines with J gene TRBJ2-5; 9 bases agree with TRBD1. Trimming at V came to 5 bases and at J to 3 bases, leaving 1 base not matched to a gene. This CDR3 is built from 13 residues. The germline V gene has CDR1 MDHEN and CDR2 SYDVKM. The CDR3 DNA sequence: TGTGCCAGCAGTCGACAGGGGGAAGAGACCCAGTACTTC. This encodes CASSRQGEETQYF.

The rearrangement links TRBV5-5 to TRBJ2-3, with 13 bases aligning to TRBD2. After removal of 1 base from V and 4 bases from J, the junction contained 9 bases not matched to a gene. Germline assignment: CDR1 SGHKS and CDR2 YYEKEE (reference sequence). This CDR3 contains 18 residues. CDR3 sequence reads: CASSLRTSGSHLADTQYF. The CDR3 DNA reads as TGTGCCAGCAGCTTGAGGACTAGCGGGAGTCATTTGGCAGATACGCAGTATTTT.

The J gene is TRBJ2-7, the V gene TRBV7-8, with D unresolved. The CDR3 has 11 amino acids. Trimming took 5 bases from V and 4 from J, leaving 6 bases between them. The germline V gene encodes CDR1 SGHVS and CDR2 FQNEAQ. Written as DNA, the CDR3 is TGTGCCAGCAGCATAGGGTACGAGCAGTACTTC. It yields the protein CASSIGYEQYF.

This clonotype has a handful of counts. It is unclear where the CDR3 begins or ends on the DNA, so no DNA is shown, and the CDR3 is as TCRdb lists it. The CDR3 here is CASNFGPGNTEAFF. The chain has TRBV12-3 or TRBV12-4 and TRBJ1-1; the tabulated D call, TRBD1, remains unverified against the DNA. Counting both end residues, the CDR3 totals 14 amino acids.

The genes are TRBV20-1 and TRBJ1-2, with D possibly being TRBD1 (5 bases). This CDR3 spans 14 amino acids. V lost 5 bases and J lost 0, with 13 bases in between. Germline assignment: CDR1 DFQATT and CDR2 SNEGSKA (reference sequence). In DNA, the CDR3 is TGCAGTGCTTTGGGACCGCGAGCTAACTATGGCTACACCTTC. It specifies CSALGPRANYGYTF.

This clonotype was seen a handful of times. V and J are TRBV6-5 and TRBJ1-5; D is unresolved. The CDR3 loop spans 16 amino acids. The ends were cut back, 0 bases at V and 2 bases at J, with 11 bases in the middle. Germline V gives CDR1 MNHEY, CDR2 SVGAGI. DNA for the CDR3: TGTGCCAGCAGTTACTCGATTTCGGCGGGCAATCAGCCCCAGCATTTT. Its protein is CASSYSISAGNQPQHF.

The table lists this clonotype with a few counts. In DNA, the CDR3 is TGTGCCACCAGTGACTCTGGGACTAGCGGGAGACATGAGCAGTTCTTC. Amino acids: CATSDSGTSGRHEQFF. This chain links TRBV24-1 with TRBJ2-1, with 14 bases matching TRBD2. The ends lost 4 bases at V and 8 bases at J; junction bases unmatched: 6. Germline V gives CDR1 KGHDR, CDR2 SFDVKD. The CDR3 loop spans 16 amino acids.

The gene calls are TRBV20-1 and TRBJ1-2, with D perhaps matching TRBD1 (5 bases). The CDR3 is 17 residues long. The ends were cut back, 5 bases at V and 0 bases at J, with 22 bases in the middle. CDR1 is DFQATT, CDR2 SNEGSKA, per germline (reference sequence). CDR3 DNA sequence: TGCAGTGCTTTTGGTACCGGGGCCCGGAAGCCTAACTATGGCTACACCTTC. Amino acids: CSAFGTGARKPNYGYTF.

The sample holds many counts of this clonotype. V is TRBV30 and J is TRBJ2-5; D call uncertain. The CDR3 loop spans 12 amino acids. Germline V gene data show CDR1 as GTSNPN and CDR2 as SVGIG (reference sequence). V lost 5 bases, J lost 5 bases, and 12 bases lay in between. The CDR3 DNA follows: TGTGCCTGGGCTCTGGATGCCGAGACCCAGTACTTC. This gives the protein CAWALDAETQYF.

The chain combines TRBV10-3 with TRBJ2-3; the D is unclear. The ends were cut back, 10 bases at V and 1 base at J, with 15 bases in the middle. The CDR3 runs to 14 residues. Germline CDR1 and CDR2: ENHRY and SYGVKD. The CDR3 DNA reads TGTGCCACCGATGACCCTAGTGGCACAGATACGCAGTATTTT. It yields the protein CATDDPSGTDTQYF.

V usage is TRBV6-5 and J usage is TRBJ2-6; D ambiguous. CDR3 length: 17 residues. Trimming left V 3 bases short and J 0 bases short, with 12 bases between. Looked up from germline, CDR1 is MNHEY and CDR2 is SVGAGI. This CDR3 is CASSYGSPVSGANVLTF. CDR3 nucleotide sequence: TGTGCCAGCAGTTATGGTAGCCCAGTCTCTGGGGCCAACGTCCTGACTTTC.

This clonotype came up many times. The chain links TRBV7-9 to TRBJ2-5; 8 positions agree with TRBD2. This CDR3 has 14 residues. Germline CDR1 reads SEHNR; CDR2 reads FQNEAQ (reference sequence). V shed 5 bases and J 5 bases; nucleotides not matched to a gene: 7. The CDR3 loop is CASSRGGPRETQYF. In nucleotides, the CDR3 is TGTGCCAGCAGCCGGGGGGGTCCCCGGGAGACCCAGTACTTC. The variable domain in full, completed from reference TRBV7-9 and TRBJ2-5, reads DTGVSQNPRHKITKRGQNVTFRCDPISEHNRLYWYRQTLGQGPEFLTYFQNEAQLEKSRLLSDRFSAERPKGSFSTLEIQRTEQGDSAMYLCASSRGGPRETQYFGPGTRLLVL.

V is TRBV4-3 and J is TRBJ2-1; D perhaps matches TRBD1 (6 bases). CDR1 is LGHNA, CDR2 YSLEER, per germline. With 0 bases removed from V and 5 bases from J, the gap between germline ends came to 11 bases. This CDR3 region has 15 residues. The CDR3 loop reads CASSQDGGRNNEQFF. For the CDR3, the DNA is TGCGCCAGCAGCCAAGATGGGGGCAGGAACAATGAGCAGTTCTTC.

This chain connects TRBV20-1 to TRBJ1-5, with D unresolved. Trimming removed 0 bases at V and 3 bases at J, with 12 bases between. Germline values: CDR1 DFQATT, CDR2 SNEGSKA (reference sequence). CDR3 size: 15 residues. In DNA, the CDR3 is TGCAGTGCTAGAGAAAAGGTCTGGGTCAATCAGCCCCAGCATTTT. Translated, it gives CSAREKVWVNQPQHF.

This chain joins TRBV5-1 and TRBJ2-5; 12 nucleotides agree with TRBD2. This CDR3 contains 15 residues. The junction had 6 bases not matched to a gene; V was cut back by 4 bases and J by 5 bases. Germline loops: CDR1 SGHRS, CDR2 YFSETQ. In DNA, the CDR3 is TGCGCCAGCAGCCAACCTAGCGGGGGGGCGGAGACCCAGTACTTC. It specifies CASSQPSGGAETQYF.

This clonotype was seen ten or more times. V usage is TRBV11-2 and J usage is TRBJ2-3, with D possibly matching TRBD2 (5 bases). This CDR3 is built from 15 residues. Trimming pared 1 base from V and 2 bases from J, leaving 10 bases between. The germline gives CDR1 SGHAT, CDR2 FQNNGV. The CDR3 DNA is TGTGCCAGCAGCTTAGGTCCGGGGTCCACAGATACGCAGTATTTT. It specifies CASSLGPGSTDTQYF.

This clonotype showed up many times. This chain joins TRBV7-6 and TRBJ2-7; 8 positions match TRBD1. This CDR3 comprises 14 residues. Germline values: CDR1 SGHVS, CDR2 FNYEAQ. J gave up 3 bases and V 3 bases, and 4 bases lay outside the gene matches. The CDR3 loop reads CASSLGQDLYEQYF. The DNA of the CDR3 is TGTGCCAGCAGCTTGGGACAGGACCTCTACGAGCAGTACTTC.

The rearrangement uses TRBV27 and TRBJ2-7; TRBD2 agrees at 11 bases. With 3 bases clipped from V and 2 bases from J, the junction kept 6 bases outside the gene matches. The CDR3 covers 16 residues. Germline assignment: CDR1 MNHEY and CDR2 SMNVEV (reference sequence). DNA of the CDR3: TGTGCCAGCAGTTTCCTAACTAGCGGGGGACCCTACGAGCAGTACTTC. This sequence encodes CASSFLTSGGPYEQYF.

The V call is TRBV29-1, the J call TRBJ1-1; the D gene is possibly TRBD1 (6 bases). Trimming removed 6 bases at V and 2 bases at J, with 13 bases between. The CDR3 is 13 amino acids. In germline, CDR1 is SQVTM, CDR2 ANQGSEA. DNA of the CDR3: TGCAGCGTAACCGGGACACCTAACACTGAAGCTTTCTTT. This sequence encodes CSVTGTPNTEAFF.

The rearrangement links TRBV20-1 to TRBJ1-1; D is unresolved. The CDR3 runs to 12 residues. Per germline, CDR1 DFQATT and CDR2 SNEGSKA (reference sequence). V was trimmed by 0 bases and J by 1 base, leaving 3 bases between them. CDR3 sequence: CSAREGNTEAFF. The CDR3 bases are TGCAGTGCTAGAGAGGGGAACACTGAAGCTTTCTTT.

In its sample, this clonotype was seen a few times. V and J are TRBV5-1 and TRBJ2-7; weak D call: TRBD2 (5 bases). Between the trimmed V and J ends, which lost 4 bases and 7 bases, there was a span of 18 bases. Germline values: CDR1 SGHRS, CDR2 YFSETQ. The CDR3 has 14 residues. The CDR3 DNA is TGCGCCAGCAGCCCCTCGGGCGGGTCGGGAGAGCAGTACTTC. Translated: CASSPSGGSGEQYF.

This clonotype was seen repeatedly, ten times or more. The rearrangement uses TRBV12-3 or TRBV12-4 and TRBJ2-1; D is unresolved. This CDR3 comprises 13 residues. Trimming pared 5 bases from V and 9 bases from J, leaving 14 bases between. The CDR3 sequence: CASSHDGLGEQFF. The CDR3 nucleotides read TGTGCCAGCAGTCACGACGGGCTTGGTGAGCAGTTCTTC.

This clonotype was seen many times. CDR3 amino acids: CSAPNRDFYNEQFF. As DNA, the CDR3 is TGCAGTGCCCCGAACCGGGACTTCTACAATGAGCAGTTCTTC. The chain recombines TRBV20-1 with TRBJ2-1; tentative D call: TRBD2 (6 bases). Between the trimmed V and J ends, which lost 6 bases and 3 bases, there was a span of 15 bases. Germline V lookup: CDR1 DFQATT, CDR2 SNEGSKA (reference sequence). There are 14 residues in the CDR3.